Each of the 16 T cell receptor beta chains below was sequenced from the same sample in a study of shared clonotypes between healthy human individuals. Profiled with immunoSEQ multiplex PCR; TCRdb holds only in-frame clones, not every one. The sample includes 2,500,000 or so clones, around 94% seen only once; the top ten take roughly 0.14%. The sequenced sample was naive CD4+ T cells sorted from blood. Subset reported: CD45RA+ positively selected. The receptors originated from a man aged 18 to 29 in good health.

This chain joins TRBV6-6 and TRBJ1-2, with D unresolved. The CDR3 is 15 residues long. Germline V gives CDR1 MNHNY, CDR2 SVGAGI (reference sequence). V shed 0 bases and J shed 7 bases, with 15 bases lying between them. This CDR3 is CASSYSTGTEGGYTF. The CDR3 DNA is TGTGCCAGCAGTTACTCAACGGGCACTGAGGGTGGCTACACCTTC.

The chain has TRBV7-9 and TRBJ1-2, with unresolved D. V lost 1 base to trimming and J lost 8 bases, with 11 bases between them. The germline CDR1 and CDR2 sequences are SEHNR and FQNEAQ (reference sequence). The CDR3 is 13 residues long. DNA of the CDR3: TGTGCCAGCAGCTTAGAAGCAGGAGGAGGCTACACCTTC. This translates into CASSLEAGGGYTF.

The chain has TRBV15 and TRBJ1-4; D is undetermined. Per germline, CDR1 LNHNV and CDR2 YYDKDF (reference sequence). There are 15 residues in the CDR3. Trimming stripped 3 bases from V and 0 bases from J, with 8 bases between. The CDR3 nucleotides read TGTGCCACCAGCAGGGGAACTACAACTAATGAAAAACTGTTTTTT. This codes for CATSRGTTTNEKLFF.

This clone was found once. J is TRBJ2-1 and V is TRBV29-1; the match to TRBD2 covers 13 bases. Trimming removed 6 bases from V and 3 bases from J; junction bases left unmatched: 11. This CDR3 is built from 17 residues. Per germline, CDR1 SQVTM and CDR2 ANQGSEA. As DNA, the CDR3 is TGCAGCGTAGCAGGGACTAGCGGGAAGGGGCTCTACAATGAGCAGTTCTTC. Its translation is CSVAGTSGKGLYNEQFF.

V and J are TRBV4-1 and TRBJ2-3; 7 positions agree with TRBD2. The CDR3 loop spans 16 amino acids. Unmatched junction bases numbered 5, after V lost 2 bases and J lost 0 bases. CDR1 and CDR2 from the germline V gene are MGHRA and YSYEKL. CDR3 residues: CASSQFREASTDTQYF. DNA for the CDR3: TGCGCCAGCAGCCAATTTCGGGAGGCGAGCACAGATACGCAGTATTTT.

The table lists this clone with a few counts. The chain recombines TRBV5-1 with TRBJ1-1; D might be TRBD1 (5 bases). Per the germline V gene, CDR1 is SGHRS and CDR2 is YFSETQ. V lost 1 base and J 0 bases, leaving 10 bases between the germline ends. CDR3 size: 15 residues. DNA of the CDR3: TGCGCCAGCAGCTTGACAGGCTTCATGAACACTGAAGCTTTCTTT. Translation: CASSLTGFMNTEAFF.

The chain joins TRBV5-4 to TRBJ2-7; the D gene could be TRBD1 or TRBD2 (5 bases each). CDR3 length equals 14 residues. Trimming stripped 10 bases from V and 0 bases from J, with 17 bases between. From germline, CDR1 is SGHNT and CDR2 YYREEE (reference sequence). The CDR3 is CASSRGVPSYEQYF. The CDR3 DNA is TGTGCCTCTTCGCGAGGGGTCCCCTCCTACGAGCAGTACTTC.

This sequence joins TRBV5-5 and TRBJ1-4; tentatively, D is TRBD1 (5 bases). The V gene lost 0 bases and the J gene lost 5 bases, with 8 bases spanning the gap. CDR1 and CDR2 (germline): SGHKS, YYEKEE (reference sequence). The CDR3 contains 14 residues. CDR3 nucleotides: TGTGCCAGCAGCTTGGGGCGGGGGAATGAAAAACTGTTTTTT. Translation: CASSLGRGNEKLFF.

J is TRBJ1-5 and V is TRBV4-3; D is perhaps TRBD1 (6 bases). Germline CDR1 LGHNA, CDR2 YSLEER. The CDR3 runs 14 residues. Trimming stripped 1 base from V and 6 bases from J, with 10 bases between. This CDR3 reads CASSQAGAGQPQHF. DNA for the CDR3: TGCGCCAGCAGCCAAGCGGGGGCGGGTCAGCCCCAGCATTTT.

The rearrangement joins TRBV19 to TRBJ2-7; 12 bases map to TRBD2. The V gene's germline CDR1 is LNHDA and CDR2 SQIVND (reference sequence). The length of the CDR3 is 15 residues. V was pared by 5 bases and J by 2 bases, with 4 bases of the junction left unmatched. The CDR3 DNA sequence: TGTGCCAGTAGTGGGCGACTAGCGGGAGCCTACGAGCAGTACTTC. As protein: CASSGRLAGAYEQYF.

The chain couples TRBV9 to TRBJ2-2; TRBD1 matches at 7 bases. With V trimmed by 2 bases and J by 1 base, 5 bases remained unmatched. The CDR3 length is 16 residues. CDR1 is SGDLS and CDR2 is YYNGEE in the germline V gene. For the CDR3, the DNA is TGTGCCAGCAGCGTTTCCGGGACAGTGAACACCGGGGAGCTGTTTTTT. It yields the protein CASSVSGTVNTGELFF.

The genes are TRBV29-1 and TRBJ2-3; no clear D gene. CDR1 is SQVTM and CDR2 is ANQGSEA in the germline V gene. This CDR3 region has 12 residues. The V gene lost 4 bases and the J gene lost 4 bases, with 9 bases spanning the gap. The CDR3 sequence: CSVVTPPDTQYF. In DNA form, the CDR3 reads TGCAGCGTTGTGACCCCCCCAGATACGCAGTATTTT.

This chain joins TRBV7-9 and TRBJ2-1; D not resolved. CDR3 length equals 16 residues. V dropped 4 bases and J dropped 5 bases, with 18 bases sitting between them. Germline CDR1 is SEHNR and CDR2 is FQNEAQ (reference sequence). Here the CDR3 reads CASSSASGKANNEQFF. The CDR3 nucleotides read TGTGCCAGCAGCTCGGCCTCTGGAAAAGCTAACAATGAGCAGTTCTTC.

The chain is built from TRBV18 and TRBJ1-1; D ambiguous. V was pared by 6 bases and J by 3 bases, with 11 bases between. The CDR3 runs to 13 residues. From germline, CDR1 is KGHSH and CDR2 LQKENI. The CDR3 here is CASSEVRDTEAFF. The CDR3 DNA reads TGTGCCAGCTCTGAGGTTAGAGACACTGAAGCTTTCTTT.

The CDR3 spells CASGLIPGAGGYTF. DNA for the CDR3: TGTGCTAGTGGTTTGATCCCAGGGGCGGGCGGCTACACCTTC. The chain joins TRBV12-5 to TRBJ1-2; D possibly corresponds to TRBD1 (6 bases). The V end was cut by 2 bases, the J end by 8 bases, with 15 bases between. CDR3 length equals 14 residues. Germline CDR1 LGHNT, CDR2 FRNRAP.

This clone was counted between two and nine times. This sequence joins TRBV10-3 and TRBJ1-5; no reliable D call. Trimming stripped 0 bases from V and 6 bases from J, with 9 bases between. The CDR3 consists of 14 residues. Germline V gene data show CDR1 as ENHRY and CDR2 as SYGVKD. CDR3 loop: CAISESRSSQPQHF. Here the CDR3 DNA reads TGTGCCATCAGTGAGTCTCGGTCGAGTCAGCCCCAGCATTTT.